This T cell receptor (beta chain) was recorded in a study of T cell responses to AZD1222 COVID-19 vaccine. The germline gives CDR1 SGHTA, CDR2 FQGNSA. The CDR3 contains 13 residues. Trimming removed 2 bases at V and 3 bases at J, with 8 bases between. Libraries were prepared by immunoSEQ multiplex PCR; TCRdb keeps only in-frame clonotypes and omits some of them. This table holds some 150,000 clones, roughly 90% found once. Details on this clone: Its antigen is undetermined.

Study-wide results and limits: When two AZD1222 doses had been given, Spike-specific TCR breadth and depth rose. Females made up more of the donors, who were largely white British, and clonal diversity may have come out too low. It was only a handful of AZD1222 recipients who were seropositive at baseline. Per reports, nearly half of all spike-specific TCRs target regions that are unmutated in variants.

The rearrangement uses TRBV7-2 and TRBJ2-7, with D possibly being TRBD1 (5 bases). The origin of this receptor is an adult in good health. The specimen comprised peripheral blood, sampled on day 0 of AZD1222 vaccination. The CDR3 loop reads CASSLRQGYEQYF. The CDR3 DNA is TGTGCCAGCAGCTTAAGGCAGGGCTACGAGCAGTACTTC.